Presented here are 9 T cell receptor beta chains from one specimen sequenced in a study of cytomegalovirus exposure and HLA in healthy donors (dated by TCRdb to 2016 to 2017). The library was made by the immunoSEQ multiplex PCR assay. A mixture of 60 forward primers for TCR Vbeta segments and 13 reverse primers for TCR Jbeta segments was used in the multiplex PCR. Imported from immuneACCESS, the table was reduced by TCRdb to in-frame sequences with V and J called. These copies leave out some clones; in studies compared against another copy, an unresolved V gene accounts for under half, and the cause of the remainder is not known. The sample table contains 200,000 to 250,000 clones; only one count was recorded for approximately 80% of them. The ten most abundant clones make up 3.8% of the sample. Sequenced input: PBMCs. These receptors originate from a male donor in good health and CMV-seronegative.

The chain recombines TRBV19 with TRBJ2-1; possibly TRBD2 for D (5 bases). The V and J ends lost 2 bases and 6 bases respectively, with 11 bases between them. The CDR3 runs to 14 residues. Germline CDR1 and CDR2: LNHDA and SQIVND (reference sequence). CDR3 amino acids: CASSISAGSNEQFF. The CDR3 nucleotides are TGTGCCAGTAGTATAAGTGCGGGCTCCAATGAGCAGTTCTTC.

The CDR3 spells CASVGTTYEQYF. The DNA of the CDR3 is TGTGCCAGCGTCGGGACTACCTACGAGCAGTACTTC. The gene calls are TRBV7-9 and TRBJ2-7, with 7 bases matching TRBD2. Per the germline V gene, CDR1 is SEHNR and CDR2 is FQNEAQ (reference sequence). The V segment lost 8 bases and the J segment 2 bases; nucleotides outside the gene matches: 3. The CDR3 is 12 residues long.

In regard to this clone: A read error may account for a junction end that differs from germline. The chain carries TRBV7-7 and TRBJ2-1; 12 nucleotides match TRBD2. Germline V gene data show CDR1 as SSHAT and CDR2 as FNYEAQ (reference sequence). The CDR3 sequence is 14 residues long. The CDR3 DNA sequence: TGTGCTAGCAGCTCTGGACTAGCGGGATCATTCGTGGTCTTC. This encodes CASSSGLAGSFVVF. The whole variable domain, filled in from reference TRBV7-7 and TRBJ2-1, reads GAGVSQSPRYKVTKRGQDVTLRCDPISSHATLYWYQQALGQGPEFLTYFNYEAQPDKSGLPSDRFSAERPEGSISTLTIQRTEQRDSAMYRCASSSGLAGSFVVFGPGTRLTVL.

The chain employs TRBV7-3 and TRBJ2-3, with 8 bases fitting TRBD2. The germline V gene encodes CDR1 SGHTA and CDR2 FQGTGA. With 5 bases clipped from V and 5 bases from J, the junction kept 9 bases outside the gene matches. CDR3 size: 15 residues. The CDR3 DNA is TGTGCCAGCAGCCCTAATAGCGGGATAGGAGATACGCAGTATTTT. This encodes CASSPNSGIGDTQYF.

This chain uses TRBV21-1 with TRBJ2-7; the D call in the table, TRBD1, was not verified against the DNA. TRBV21-1 constitutes a pseudogene. The CDR3 consists of 14 residues. The CDR3 reads CASSKRGRYYEQYF. The CDR3 DNA reads TGTGCCAGCAGCAAAAGGGGGCGTTACTACGAGCAGTACTTC.

The chain has TRBV21-1 and TRBJ1-5; the table's D call of TRBD1 was not tested on the DNA. TRBV21-1 is listed as a pseudogene. This CDR3 has 17 residues. This chain's CDR3 is CASVPDRDHDSNQPQHF. Written as DNA, the CDR3 is TGTGCCAGCGTGCCCGACAGGGATCACGATAGCAATCAGCCCCAGCATTTT.

About this clone itself: The germline gene is not matched at one end of the junction; a read error may be the cause. V gene TRBV28 combines with J gene TRBJ2-4; 7 positions match TRBD1. The CDR3 loop spans 12 amino acids. The germline V gene has CDR1 MDHEN and CDR2 SYDVKM. The CDR3 coding sequence is TGTGCCAGCAGCTATGGACAGGTCCCGCTGAACTTC. As protein: CASSYGQVPLNF.

This sequence joins TRBV27 and TRBJ2-1; 10 nucleotides agree with TRBD2. The CDR3 contains 15 residues. V dropped 3 bases and J dropped 7; count of bases not matched to a gene: 6. The germline V gene encodes CDR1 MNHEY and CDR2 SMNVEV (reference sequence). CDR3 DNA: TGTGCCAGCAGTTTGGCTAGCGGGAGAATTAATGAGCAGTTCTTC. Protein: CASSLASGRINEQFF.

The CDR3 protein is CASSTTGTASYNEQFF. The CDR3 DNA follows: TGTGCCAGCAGTACGACCGGGACAGCCTCCTACAATGAGCAGTTCTTC. J is TRBJ2-1 and V is TRBV28; 7 positions match TRBD1. After removal of 5 bases from V and 0 bases from J, the junction contained 7 bases not matched to a gene. The CDR3 is 16 amino acids. From germline, CDR1 is MDHEN and CDR2 SYDVKM.